This is a list of T cell receptor beta chains from one sample in a study of breast tumors, draining lymph nodes, adjacent tissues. TCRdb called the multiplex PCR reads again in MiXCR, with one record for every CDR3 protein. The sample records about 180,000 distinct CDR3 sequences, 30% to 35% being singletons. What was sequenced was axillary lymph node tissue. These receptor sequences come from a female donor with breast cancer. Some clones in this sample may be carry-over from other donors' samples. The CDR3 runs from the conserved cysteine through the conserved F or W. The order of the fields is CDR3 length, J gene, D gene, V gene, clone size, CDR3 DNA, CDR3 protein. The D gene is left open where the match is weak. Only some rows state a clone size, as once, few, many or a class for expanded clones.

length: 16; J: TRBJ1-2; D: -; V: TRBV5-8; size: -; DNA: TGTGCCAGCAGCTTAGAACTAGCTGGGGCGGTCTATGGCTACACCTTC; CDR3: CASSLELAGAVYGYTF
length: 15; J: TRBJ2-7; D: -; V: TRBV15; size: many; DNA: TGTGCCACCAGCAGAGATAATACTAACTCCTACGAGCAGTACTTC; CDR3: CATSRDNTNSYEQYF
length: 13; J: TRBJ2-7; D: TRBD1; V: TRBV10-3; size: many; DNA: TGTGCCATCAGTTACGGACAGGGGTACGAGCAGTACTTC; CDR3: CAISYGQGYEQYF
length: 12; J: TRBJ1-1; D: -; V: TRBV29-1; size: few; DNA: TGCAGCGTAGATACAGGGCCCACTGAAGCTTTCTTT; CDR3: CSVDTGPTEAFF
length: 14; J: TRBJ1-6; D: TRBD1; V: TRBV9; size: -; DNA: TGTGCCAGCAGCTTCCGACAGGGAGAATCACCCCTCCACTTT; CDR3: CASSFRQGESPLHF
length: 14; J: TRBJ2-7; D: -; V: TRBV19; size: few; DNA: TGTGCCAGTAGCCTGCTGGACGCAACCTACGAGCAGTACTTC; CDR3: CASSLLDATYEQYF
length: 13; J: TRBJ1-4; D: -; V: TRBV4-1; size: many; DNA: TGCGCCAGCAGCCAGGGGGCGAGGGAAAAACTGTTTTTT; CDR3: CASSQGAREKLFF
length: 17; J: TRBJ1-5; D: TRBD1; V: TRBV7-7; size: many; DNA: TGTGCTAGCAGCTACCTAAACAGGGGACCTTGCAATCAGCCCCAGCATTTT; CDR3: CASSYLNRGPCNQPQHF
length: 13; J: TRBJ2-2; D: -; V: TRBV3-1; size: -; DNA: TGTGCCAGCAGCCTCAGGGGTGCCGGGGAGCTGTTTTTT; CDR3: CASSLRGAGELFF
length: 14; J: TRBJ2-5; D: TRBD2; V: TRBV4-1; size: many; DNA: TGCGCCAGCAGCCAGAGGGCGGGAGTGGAGACCCAGTACTTC; CDR3: CASSQRAGVETQYF
length: 13; J: TRBJ2-2; D: -; V: TRBV7-8; size: many; DNA: TGTGCCAGCAGCTTATATCTGCCCGGGGAGCTGTTTTTT; CDR3: CASSLYLPGELFF
length: 15; J: TRBJ1-4; D: TRBD1; V: TRBV3-1; size: few; DNA: TGTGCCAGCAGCCAGGACAGGGAAACTAATGAAAAACTGTTTTTT; CDR3: CASSQDRETNEKLFF
length: 14; J: TRBJ2-2; D: -; V: TRBV7-9; size: many; DNA: TGTGCCAGCAGCGAGGGACTGAACACCGGGGAGCTGTTTTTT; CDR3: CASSEGLNTGELFF
length: 13; J: TRBJ2-2; D: -; V: TRBV18; size: many; DNA: TGTGCCAGCTCACCTAACTCCGACGGGGAGCTGTTTTTT; CDR3: CASSPNSDGELFF
length: 17; J: TRBJ2-1; D: TRBD2; V: TRBV19; size: many; DNA: TGTGCCAGTAGTATGGAAGAAGCGGGAGGCTCCTACAATGAGCAGTTCTTC; CDR3: CASSMEEAGGSYNEQFF
length: 16; J: TRBJ1-3; D: TRBD1; V: TRBV7-2; size: -; DNA: TGTGCCAGCAGCCTGACAGGGCCTAACTATGGCTACACCATATATTTT; CDR3: CASSLTGPNYGYTIYF
length: 14; J: TRBJ2-3; D: -; V: TRBV7-2; size: many; DNA: TGTGCCAGCAGCTTAGGACGGAACACAGATACGCAGTATTTT; CDR3: CASSLGRNTDTQYF
length: 15; J: TRBJ1-3; D: -; V: TRBV20-1; size: many; DNA: TGCAGTGCCCGTGAGCCGGGACTGGTGGGAAACACCATATATTTT; CDR3: CSAREPGLVGNTIYF
length: 16; J: TRBJ2-7; D: TRBD2; V: TRBV5-1; size: many; DNA: TGCGCCAGCAGCCCCGTCGGCCGGGACTATTCGGGCGAGCAGTACTTC; CDR3: CASSPVGRDYSGEQYF
length: 13; J: TRBJ1-2; D: TRBD1; V: TRBV12-3/TRBV12-4; size: many; DNA: TGTGTCAGCAGTCAACAGGGGGCGAGGGGCTACACCTTC; CDR3: CVSSQQGARGYTF
length: 15; J: TRBJ2-1; D: TRBD1; V: TRBV19; size: many; DNA: TGTGCCAGTAGTCTGGGACAGGGATGGGGCAATGAGCAGTTCTTC; CDR3: CASSLGQGWGNEQFF
length: 12; J: TRBJ1-2; D: -; V: TRBV7-9; size: many; DNA: TGTGCCAGCAGCCATGGACTGCGGGGCTACACCTTC; CDR3: CASSHGLRGYTF
length: 15; J: TRBJ2-3; D: -; V: TRBV3-1; size: few; DNA: TGTGCCAGCAGCCGCCCAACTAGCAACACAGATACGCAGTATTTT; CDR3: CASSRPTSNTDTQYF
length: 12; J: TRBJ1-5; D: -; V: TRBV27; size: few; DNA: TGTGCCAGCAGTTTATGGGGAGGGCCCCAGCATTTT; CDR3: CASSLWGGPQHF
length: 15; J: TRBJ2-7; D: TRBD1; V: TRBV9; size: many; DNA: TGTGCCAGCAGCGCCCAAATGGGACAGGGAACCGAGCAGTACTTC; CDR3: CASSAQMGQGTEQYF
length: 18; J: TRBJ2-4; D: -; V: TRBV7-9; size: few; DNA: TGTGCCAGCAGCCCGATCGCGACTCTAACGGGGGTCAAAAACATTCAGTACTTC; CDR3: CASSPIATLTGVKNIQYF
length: 20; J: TRBJ2-5; D: TRBD1; V: TRBV6-2/TRBV6-3; size: few; DNA: TGTGCCAGCAGTCCACTCCGGGACAGGGGTTTGTCCCGATTAGGAGAGACCCAGTACTTC; CDR3: CASSPLRDRGLSRLGETQYF
length: 16; J: TRBJ2-7; D: -; V: TRBV14; size: many; DNA: TGTGCCAGCCGGAAAAATGGAATGCAAGGGACGGGAGAGCAGTACTTC; CDR3: CASRKNGMQGTGEQYF
length: 17; J: TRBJ2-3; D: TRBD2; V: TRBV7-2; size: many; DNA: TGTGCCAGCAGCCACGCCTCCGGGACTAGCGGCCCAGATACGCAGTATTTT; CDR3: CASSHASGTSGPDTQYF
length: 16; J: TRBJ1-5; D: TRBD1; V: TRBV6-2/TRBV6-3; size: few; DNA: TGTGCCAGCAGTTACGCTTGGGACAGAAGCAATCAGCCCCAGCATTTT; CDR3: CASSYAWDRSNQPQHF
length: 18; J: TRBJ1-6; D: -; V: TRBV6-5; size: -; DNA: TGTGCCAGCAGTGCTACGGGGACCAAGAGCTCCTATAATTCACCCCTCCACTTT; CDR3: CASSATGTKSSYNSPLHF
length: 12; J: TRBJ2-6; D: -; V: TRBV6-2/TRBV6-3; size: -; DNA: TGTGCCAGCAGTTCACCGGTGAACACTGAAGCTTTC; CDR3: CASSSPVNTEAF
length: 14; J: TRBJ1-5; D: -; V: TRBV12-3/TRBV12-4; size: many; DNA: TGTGCCAGCAGGACCGGGGGGGAGAATCAGCCCCAGCATTTT; CDR3: CASRTGGENQPQHF
length: 15; J: TRBJ2-5; D: -; V: TRBV7-9; size: -; DNA: TGTGCCAGCAGCTTAGGTCGGGACAACCAAGAGACCCAGTACTTC; CDR3: CASSLGRDNQETQYF
length: 16; J: TRBJ1-6; D: TRBD1; V: TRBV15; size: -; DNA: TGTGCCACCAGCAGCCTCGGGACAGGGACCAATTCACCCCTCCACTTT; CDR3: CATSSLGTGTNSPLHF
length: 17; J: TRBJ2-1; D: -; V: TRBV15; size: many; DNA: TGTGCCACCAGCAGAGGAGCGAGGGGGTGGGGGGACAATGAGCAGTTCTTC; CDR3: CATSRGARGWGDNEQFF
length: 15; J: TRBJ1-2; D: TRBD1; V: TRBV18; size: few; DNA: TGTGCCAGCTCAGTAAAGACAGGGGGCGACTATGGCTACACCTTC; CDR3: CASSVKTGGDYGYTF
length: 15; J: TRBJ1-5; D: TRBD1; V: TRBV20-1; size: many; DNA: TGCAGTGCTGCTAAGACAGGGGAAGGCAGTCAGCCCCAGCATTTT; CDR3: CSAAKTGEGSQPQHF
length: 14; J: TRBJ1-5; D: -; V: TRBV3-1; size: few; DNA: TGTGCCAGCAGCCGGGGACAAAACAATCAGCCCCAGCATTTT; CDR3: CASSRGQNNQPQHF
length: 16; J: TRBJ2-7; D: TRBD1; V: TRBV6-5; size: many; DNA: TGTGCCAGCAGTTACCAGCCCTTGGGACAGGGGTACGAGCAGTACTTC; CDR3: CASSYQPLGQGYEQYF
length: 13; J: TRBJ1-6; D: -; V: TRBV18; size: many; DNA: TGTGCCAGCTCAGTAAGGAGGGAGTCACCCCTCCACTTT; CDR3: CASSVRRESPLHF
length: 15; J: TRBJ1-5; D: -; V: TRBV2; size: many; DNA: TGTGCCAGCAGGTTCAGGGTGAATAGCAATCAGCCCCAGCATTTT; CDR3: CASRFRVNSNQPQHF
length: 16; J: TRBJ2-1; D: TRBD2; V: TRBV19; size: few; DNA: TGTGCCAGTAGTATGCGGGGGACTAGCGGGAGAAATGAGCAGTTCTTC; CDR3: CASSMRGTSGRNEQFF